This TCR beta chain was recorded in a study of control samples from healthy donors and cancer patients. This table comes from immunoSEQ multiplex PCR, and its TCRdb copy is limited to in-frame clones, with some not included. The table lists some 140,000 clones, roughly 90% of them singletons, with about 10% in the top ten. The CDR3 is 13 residues long. The germline V gene encodes CDR1 MNHEY and CDR2 SMNVEV (reference sequence). The V segment lost 8 bases and the J segment 4 bases; nucleotides outside the gene matches: 3. The V and J genes are TRBV27 and TRBJ1-5, with 9 bases fitting TRBD1. Sequencing was done on a sample of blood. The TCR was taken from a young man in good health. CDR3: CASRGQGNQPQHF. In DNA, the CDR3 is TGTGCCAGCCGCGGACAGGGGAATCAGCCCCAGCATTTT.